The 8 T cell receptor beta chains below were found in one sample sequenced in a study of CD8 T cells in Susac syndrome. It was with random hexamers that roughly 0.5 to 1 ug RNA was reverse transcribed. TCRdb re-analysed the immunoSEQ multiplex PCR reads in MiXCR, keeping a single row per CDR3 protein. The sample includes about 150,000 distinct CDR3 sequences, around 95% of them seen just once. Sequenced input: CD8+ T cells from PBMCs. The receptors derive from a human donor with multiple sclerosis.

The genes are TRBV6-6 and TRBJ2-5; D unresolved. The CDR3 is 12 amino acids. Germline CDR1 is MNHNY and CDR2 is SVGAGI (reference sequence). Trimming left V 0 bases short and J 5 bases short, with 4 bases between. The CDR3 here is CASSYSGETQYF. CDR3 in DNA: TGTGCCAGCAGTTACTCCGGGGAGACCCAGTACTTC.

The chain recombines TRBV12-5 with TRBJ2-7; D gene uncertain. This CDR3 is built from 13 residues. V was cut by 10 bases and J by 6 bases, with 19 bases left in between. Germline V gene sequence: CDR1 LGHNT, CDR2 FRNRAP. The CDR3 sequence: CANPRDRPCEQYV. For the CDR3, the DNA is TGTGCTAACCCTCGCGACCGCCCGTGCGAGCAGTACGTC.

The chain uses TRBV15 and TRBJ2-7, with D tentatively TRBD1 (6 bases). Germline CDR1 is LNHNV and CDR2 is YYDKDF (reference sequence). The CDR3 is 13 residues long. The V gene lost 2 bases and the J gene lost 4 bases, with 9 bases spanning the gap. The DNA for the CDR3 is TGTGCCACCAGCAGACCGGACAGATACGAGCAGTACTTC. Its protein is CATSRPDRYEQYF.

In this sample, this clonotype turned up once. The chain employs TRBV29-1 and TRBJ1-5; D gene ambiguous. This CDR3 is built from 13 residues. CDR1 and CDR2 (germline): SQVTM, ANQGSEA. The V gene lost 7 bases and the J gene lost 4 bases, with 14 bases spanning the gap. CDR3 coding DNA: TGCAGCGCGGGAACGGGCCTAAATCAGCCCCAGCATTTT. This codes for CSAGTGLNQPQHF. Full variable domain (remainder filled in from reference TRBV29-1 and TRBJ1-5): SAVISQKPSRDICQRGTSLTIQCQVDSQVTMMFWYRQQPGQSLTLIATANQGSEATYESGFVIDKFPISRPNLTFSTLTVSNMSPEDSSIYLCSAGTGLNQPQHFGDGTRLSIL.

There are a few counts of this clonotype. V usage is TRBV12-3 or TRBV12-4 and J usage is TRBJ2-3; D is uncertain. This CDR3 contains 12 residues. The ends were cut back, 5 bases at V and 6 bases at J, with 9 bases in the middle. The CDR3 sequence is CASSQAGDTQYF. The CDR3 DNA follows: TGTGCCAGCAGTCAGGCCGGGGATACGCAGTATTTT.

The rearrangement joins TRBV11-3 to TRBJ2-4; D is perhaps TRBD1 (9 bases). The CDR3 is 16 amino acids. Germline CDR1 and CDR2: SGHNT and YENEEA. Trimming cost V 6 bases and J 0 bases, with 15 bases left between them. Written as DNA, the CDR3 is TGTGCCAGCAGTAGCGGGACAGGGAAAGCCAAAAACATTCAGTACTTC. This sequence encodes CASSSGTGKAKNIQYF.

The V call is TRBV29-1, the J call TRBJ1-2; TRBD1 might be the D (5 bases). In germline, CDR1 is SQVTM, CDR2 ANQGSEA. The CDR3 is 13 residues long. V lost 2 bases, J lost 6 bases, and 13 bases lay in between. CDR3 residues: CSVESSGFNGYTF. CDR3 nucleotides: TGCAGCGTTGAATCGTCAGGGTTTAATGGCTACACCTTC.

The V call is TRBV18, the J call TRBJ2-7, with TRBD1 matching 7 bases. CDR3 size: 15 residues. V was pared by 2 bases and J by 3 bases, with 7 bases of the junction left unmatched. The germline gives CDR1 KGHSH, CDR2 LQKENI. The CDR3 loop is CASSPETGIFYEQYF. CDR3 DNA: TGTGCCAGCTCACCAGAGACAGGGATTTTCTACGAGCAGTACTTC.